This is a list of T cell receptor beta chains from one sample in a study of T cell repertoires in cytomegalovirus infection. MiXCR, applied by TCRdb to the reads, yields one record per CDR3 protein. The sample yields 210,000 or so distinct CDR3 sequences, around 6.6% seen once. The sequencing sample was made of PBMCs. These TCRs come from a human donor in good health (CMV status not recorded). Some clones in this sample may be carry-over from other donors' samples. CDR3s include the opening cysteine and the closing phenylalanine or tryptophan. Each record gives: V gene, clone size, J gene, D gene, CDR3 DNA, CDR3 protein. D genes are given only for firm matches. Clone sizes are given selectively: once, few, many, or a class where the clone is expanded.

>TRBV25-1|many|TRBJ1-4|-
TGTGCCAGCAGTGTGCCGGGACGGAATAATGAAAAACTGTTTTTT
CASSVPGRNNEKLFF
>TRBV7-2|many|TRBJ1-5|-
TGTGCCAGCAGCCCACCGGGTGTCTTGGGCAATCAGCCCCAGCATTTT
CASSPPGVLGNQPQHF
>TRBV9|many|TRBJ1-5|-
TGTGCCAGCAGCCTTCGGGGGGGGAGCAATCAGCCCCAGCATTTT
CASSLRGGSNQPQHF
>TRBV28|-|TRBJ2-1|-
TGTGCCAGCAGTTTATTTGAGGACAATGAGCAGTTCTTC
CASSLFEDNEQFF
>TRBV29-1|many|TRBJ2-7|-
TGCAGCGTTAGGAAACAGGGCGGCCTTTGGGAGCAGTACTTC
CSVRKQGGLWEQYF
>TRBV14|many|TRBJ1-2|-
TGTGCCAGCAGCCAAGGTACAGTTTATGGCTACACCTTC
CASSQGTVYGYTF
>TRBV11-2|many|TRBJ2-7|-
TGTGCCAGCAGCTTACGTGACAAGCCCTACGAGCAGTACTTC
CASSLRDKPYEQYF
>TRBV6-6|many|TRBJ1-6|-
TGTGCCAGCAGGAAGACGGCGGGGTCACCCCTCCACTTT
CASRKTAGSPLHF
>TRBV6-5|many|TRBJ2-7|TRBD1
TGTGCCAGCAGTCCGCCGGGACAGGGAAAAATGCACTTC
CASSPPGQGKMHF
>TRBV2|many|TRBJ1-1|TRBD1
TGTGCCAGCACCTTTTGGGGAGGGGGCTCAGGCACTGAAGCTTTCTTT
CASTFWGGGSGTEAFF
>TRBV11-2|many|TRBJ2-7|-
TGTGCCAGCAGCCCGGGGTGGGGGGTAAGTCTTAGTGAGTACGAGCAGTACTTC
CASSPGWGVSLSEYEQYF
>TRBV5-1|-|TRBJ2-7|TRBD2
TGCGCCAGCAGCTTGAGCGGGGGCCCCTACGAGCAGTACTTC
CASSLSGGPYEQYF
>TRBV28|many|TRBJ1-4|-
TGTGCCAGCAGTTTGGCAGGGACGGATGAAAAACTGTTTTTT
CASSLAGTDEKLFF
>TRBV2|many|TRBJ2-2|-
TGTGCCAGCAGTGGACTGAGGCCCGGCAACACCGGGGAGCTGTTTTTT
CASSGLRPGNTGELFF
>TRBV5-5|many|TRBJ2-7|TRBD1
TGTGCCAGCAGCTGGGTGACAGGGGTGGTCGACGAGCAGTACTTC
CASSWVTGVVDEQYF
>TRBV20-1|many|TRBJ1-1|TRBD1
TGCTCCCTAGGACAGGACTTCCCAGGGACTGAAGCTTTCTTT
CSLGQDFPGTEAFF
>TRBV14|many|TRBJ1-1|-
TGTGCCAGCAGCCAAGACTTGGGGGCGGGAGCTTTCTTT
CASSQDLGAGAFF
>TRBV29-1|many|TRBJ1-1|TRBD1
TGCAGCGGTCAGGGGGCTTCGAACACTGAAGCTTTCTTT
CSGQGASNTEAFF
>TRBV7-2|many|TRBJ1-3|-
TGTGCCAGCAGCATCGGACCGGGCGGAAACACCATATATTTT
CASSIGPGGNTIYF
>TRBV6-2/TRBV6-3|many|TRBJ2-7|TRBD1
TGTGCCAGCAGTTACCGACAGGGGGGAAACTACGAGCAGTACTTC
CASSYRQGGNYEQYF
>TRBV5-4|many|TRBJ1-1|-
TGTGCCAGCCGGGGCGGGACGTATCGGGGGGGTAACACTGAAGCTTTCTTT
CASRGGTYRGGNTEAFF
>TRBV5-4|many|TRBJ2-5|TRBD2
TGTGCCAGCAGCCCGCTAGGGACTAGCGGGGGCCAAAATTACTTC
CASSPLGTSGGQNYF
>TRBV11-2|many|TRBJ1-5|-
TGTGCCAGCAGCTTAGACGGTAACCCCTATCAGCCCCAGCATTTT
CASSLDGNPYQPQHF
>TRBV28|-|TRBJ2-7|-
TGTGCCAGCAGTCTTCTCGGGAACGAGCAGTACTTC
CASSLLGNEQYF
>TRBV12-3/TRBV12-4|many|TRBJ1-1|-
TGTGCCAGCAGTTTACGTCCAGGAGCCGACACTAAAGCTTTCTTT
CASSLRPGADTKAFF
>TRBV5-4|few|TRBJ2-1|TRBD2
TGTGCCAGCAGCCCAACACGTGACCGGGGGGGCCGGGGTGAGCAGTTCTTC
CASSPTRDRGGRGEQFF
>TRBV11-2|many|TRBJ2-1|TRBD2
TGTGCCAGCAGTTCCCACCTTACTAGCGGGGTCTACAATGAGCAGTTCTTC
CASSSHLTSGVYNEQFF
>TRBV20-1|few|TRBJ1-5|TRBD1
TGCAGTGCTAGTGCTTTGAATCAGGGGGGCAATCAGCCCCAGCATTTT
CSASALNQGGNQPQHF